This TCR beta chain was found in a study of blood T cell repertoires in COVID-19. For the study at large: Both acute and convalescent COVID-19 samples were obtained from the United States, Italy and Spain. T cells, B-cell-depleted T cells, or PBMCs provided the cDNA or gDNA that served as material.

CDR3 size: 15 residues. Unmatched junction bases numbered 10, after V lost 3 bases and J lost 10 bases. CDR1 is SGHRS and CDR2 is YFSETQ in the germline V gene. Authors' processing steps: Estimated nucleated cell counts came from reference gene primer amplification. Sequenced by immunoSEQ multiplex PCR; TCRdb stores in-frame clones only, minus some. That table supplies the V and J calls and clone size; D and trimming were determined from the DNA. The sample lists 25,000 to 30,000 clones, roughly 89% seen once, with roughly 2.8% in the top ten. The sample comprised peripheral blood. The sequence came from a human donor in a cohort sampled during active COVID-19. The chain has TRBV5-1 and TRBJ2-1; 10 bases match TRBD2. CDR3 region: CASSYLAGDDGEQFF. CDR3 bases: TGCGCCAGCAGCTATCTAGCGGGGGATGACGGGGAGCAGTTCTTC.